This T cell receptor beta chain was obtained from a study of T-cell memory formation after mild COVID-19. Constant-segment primers were used for 5'RACE, and the resulting TCR alpha and TCR beta cDNA libraries carried sample barcodes and UMIs. TCRdb redid the calling of the 5' RACE reads with MiXCR, one entry per CDR3 protein. The table lists 500,000 to 550,000 distinct CDR3 sequences, roughly 21% of them singletons. This clonotype has only a few counts. Material: PBMCs or a T cell subset sorted from them (not recorded which). This sequence was found in an adult woman who had mild COVID-19 (a few samples of this study predate the infection). Cell type and time point are not known.

The CDR3 loop reads CASSSRDRDQPQHF. The CDR3 DNA is TGTGCCAGCAGCTCTAGGGACAGAGATCAGCCCCAGCATTTT. J is TRBJ1-5 and V is TRBV7-6; 7 positions agree with TRBD1. The CDR3 spans 14 residues. With V trimmed by 4 bases and J by 5 bases, 5 bases remained unmatched. Per the germline V gene, CDR1 is SGHVS and CDR2 is FNYEAQ.